The subject of this entry is one T cell receptor beta chain. Its target is unknown. This record comes from a study of T cell responses to AZD1222 COVID-19 vaccine. Whole-study results and caveats: Just six people given AZD1222 tested seropositive at baseline. Donors were chiefly white British, with a greater number of females, and clonal diversity was perhaps underestimated. The span of vaccine-associated CD4 TCRs extended across spike, with dominance at 160-218 and 743-854. Unmutated variant regions reportedly attract nearly half of all spike-specific TCRs.

V lost 0 bases, J lost 7 bases, and 10 bases lay in between. Germline CDR1 is SGHTA and CDR2 is FQGNSA. This CDR3 contains 14 residues. Data came from immunoSEQ multiplex PCR; TCRdb stores just in-frame clones and leaves some out. This table holds roughly 170,000 clones, around nine tenths found once. The rearrangement uses TRBV7-2 and TRBJ1-5; D is unclear. The specimen was peripheral blood, collected on day 0 of AZD1222 vaccination. The receptor's source is an adult in good health. The CDR3 nucleotides read TGTGCCAGCAGCTTAGCCCGCTCTGAGCAGCCCCAGCATTTT. It yields the protein CASSLARSEQPQHF. Full variable domain (missing parts from reference TRBV7-2 and TRBJ1-5): GAGVSQSPSNKVTEKGKDVELRCDPISGHTALYWYRQSLGQGLEFLIYFQGNSAPDKSGLPSDRFSAERTGGSVSTLTIQRTQQEDSAVYLCASSLARSEQPQHFGDGTRLSIL.